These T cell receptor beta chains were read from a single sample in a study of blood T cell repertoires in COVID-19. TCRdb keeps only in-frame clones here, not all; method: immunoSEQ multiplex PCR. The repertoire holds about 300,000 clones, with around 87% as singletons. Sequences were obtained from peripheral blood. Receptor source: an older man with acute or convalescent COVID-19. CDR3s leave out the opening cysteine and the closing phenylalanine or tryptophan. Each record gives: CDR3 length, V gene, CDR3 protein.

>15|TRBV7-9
ASSLLGSERQPYEQY
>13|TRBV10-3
AISESTGTAFAQY
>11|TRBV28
ASSSLGYNEQF
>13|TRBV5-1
ASASQGGGLETQY
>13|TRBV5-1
ASSGGTVDFYGYT
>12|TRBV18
ASSSGGAAYEQY
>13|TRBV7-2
ASSLDRSSYNEQF
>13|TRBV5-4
ASSLGGRHADTQY
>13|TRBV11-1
ASTLGSGGTDTQY
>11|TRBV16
ASSLFLPTEAF
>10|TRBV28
ASSLASSEQF
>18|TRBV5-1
ASRLTPGLAGGWGTDTQY
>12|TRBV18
ASSPRDSGNEQY
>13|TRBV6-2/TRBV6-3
ASSYGTRRSYEQY
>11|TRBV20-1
SASRGYNSPLH
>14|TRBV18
ASSNYRDKYQETQY
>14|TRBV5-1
ASSLLAGGQGDTQY
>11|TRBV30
AWARQAGQPQH
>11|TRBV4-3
ASSRHDYYGYT
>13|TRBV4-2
ASSQAQESAGELF
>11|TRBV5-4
ASRQDRDSPLH
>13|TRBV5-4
ASSLDAGGGNTIY
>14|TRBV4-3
ASSQIPGQDAGELF
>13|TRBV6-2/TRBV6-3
ASSDPGTGDYEAF
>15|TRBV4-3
ASSQGWGTGGSYEQY
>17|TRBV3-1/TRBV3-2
ASSRRKDRAYPRGQPQH
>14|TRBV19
ASSIRGRKDNYGYT
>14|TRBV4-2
ASSQRLAGPTGELF
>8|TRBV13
ASSLYGYT
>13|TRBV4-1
ASSEGLANTDTQY
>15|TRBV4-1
ASSQARTSGGGGELF
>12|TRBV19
ASIAGTGSYEQY
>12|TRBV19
ASSGRSSGNTIY
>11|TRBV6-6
ASRPQGNSPLH
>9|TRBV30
AWSVQNTIY
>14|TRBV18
ASSTELAESYNEQF
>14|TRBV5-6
ASSLGSLAVHNEQF
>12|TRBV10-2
ASSPLGGGTEAF
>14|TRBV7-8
ASSYLSGRGANIQY
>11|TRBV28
ASSLGQFYGYT
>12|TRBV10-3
AISAAGGGETQY
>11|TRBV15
ATSTQTGVEAF
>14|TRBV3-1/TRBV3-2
ASSQGGTRLPYEQY
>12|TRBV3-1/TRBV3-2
ASSHRAGWPPLH
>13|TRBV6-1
ASSEETAGRNEQF
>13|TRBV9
ASSVEPGLDYGYT
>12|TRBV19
ASRDRASNQPQH
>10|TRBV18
ASTRQGEHYT
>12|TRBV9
ASSEGQGAEKLF
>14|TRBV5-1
ASSLAMGSTVNEQF
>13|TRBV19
ASSMGTVSNQPQH
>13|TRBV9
ASSLTGQLNTEAF
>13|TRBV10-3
AISPGLPSQETQY
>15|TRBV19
ASSIAGGVRGQETQY
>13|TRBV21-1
ASTIRLPQSQPQH
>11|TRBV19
ASSYGGNYGYT
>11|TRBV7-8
ASTPLGGGEAF
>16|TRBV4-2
ASSNPSLAGGIGGELF